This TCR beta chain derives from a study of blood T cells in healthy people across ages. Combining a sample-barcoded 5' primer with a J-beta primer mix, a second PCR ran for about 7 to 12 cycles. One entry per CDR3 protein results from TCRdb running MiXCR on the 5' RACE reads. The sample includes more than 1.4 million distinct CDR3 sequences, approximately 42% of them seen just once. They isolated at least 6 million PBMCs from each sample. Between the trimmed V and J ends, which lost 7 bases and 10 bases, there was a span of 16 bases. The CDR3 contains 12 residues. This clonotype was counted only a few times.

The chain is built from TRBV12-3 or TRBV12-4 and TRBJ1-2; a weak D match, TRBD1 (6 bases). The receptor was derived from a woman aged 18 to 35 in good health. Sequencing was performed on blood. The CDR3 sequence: CASTYGQTAYTF. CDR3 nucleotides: TGTGCCAGCACTTACGGACAGACAGCCTACACCTTC.